These T cell receptor beta chains were read from a single sample in a study of T cell responses to AZD1222 COVID-19 vaccine. The table came from immunoSEQ multiplex PCR; TCRdb's copy has only in-frame clones and leaves some out. The data show some 130,000 clones, 85% to 90% seen once. The sequences come from peripheral blood, collected on day 0 of AZD1222 vaccination. The receptors originated from an adult in good health. Both conserved end residues are part of each CDR3. Each record gives: J gene, clone size, D gene, V gene, CDR3 protein, CDR3 DNA. D genes are given only for firm matches. A row's size may be missing; if present it is once, few, many or a size class.

j_call: TRBJ2-7; clone_size: few; d_call: TRBD2; v_call: TRBV5-1; cdr3_aa: CASSSLAVDEQYF; cdr3_nt: TGCGCCAGCAGCAGCCTAGCGGTCGACGAGCAGTACTTC
j_call: TRBJ2-7; clone_size: NA; d_call: NA; v_call: TRBV2; cdr3_aa: CASSLIFKTASAGLDEQYF; cdr3_nt: TGTGCCAGCAGTCTCATATTCAAGACGGCGAGTGCGGGGTTGGACGAGCAGTACTTC
j_call: TRBJ2-1; clone_size: NA; d_call: NA; v_call: TRBV29-1; cdr3_aa: CSVEGQSLNEQFF; cdr3_nt: TGCAGCGTTGAGGGCCAGTCTCTGAATGAGCAGTTCTTC
j_call: TRBJ2-7; clone_size: NA; d_call: NA; v_call: TRBV28; cdr3_aa: CASTPLTGYYEQYF; cdr3_nt: TGTGCCAGCACCCCCCTGACAGGCTACTACGAGCAGTACTTC
j_call: TRBJ2-3; clone_size: NA; d_call: NA; v_call: TRBV29-1; cdr3_aa: CSVETGKDTQYF; cdr3_nt: TGCAGCGTTGAGACAGGAAAAGATACGCAGTATTTT
j_call: TRBJ1-2; clone_size: NA; d_call: TRBD1; v_call: TRBV6-2/TRBV6-3; cdr3_aa: CASSYSTGSFNGYTF; cdr3_nt: TGTGCCAGCAGTTACTCGACAGGGAGCTTCAATGGCTACACCTTC
j_call: TRBJ2-7; clone_size: NA; d_call: TRBD2; v_call: TRBV7-9; cdr3_aa: CASSAPRGEGGYSYEQYF; cdr3_nt: TGTGCCAGCAGCGCCCCCCGCGGGGAGGGAGGTTACTCCTACGAGCAGTACTTC
j_call: TRBJ2-2; clone_size: NA; d_call: TRBD1; v_call: TRBV6-2/TRBV6-3; cdr3_aa: CASSSFDRDPGELFF; cdr3_nt: TGTGCCAGCAGTTCATTTGACAGGGACCCCGGGGAGCTGTTTTTT
j_call: TRBJ1-5; clone_size: NA; d_call: NA; v_call: TRBV18; cdr3_aa: CASSPQRDEPQHF; cdr3_nt: TGTGCCAGCTCACCACAACGGGACGAGCCCCAGCATTTT
j_call: TRBJ1-6; clone_size: medium-sized; d_call: NA; v_call: TRBV7-8; cdr3_aa: CASSLNTAGSGSPLHF; cdr3_nt: TGTGCCAGCAGCTTAAACACGGCAGGGTCAGGCTCACCCCTCCACTTT
j_call: TRBJ2-3; clone_size: NA; d_call: NA; v_call: TRBV6-5; cdr3_aa: CAIADLPRTDTQYF; cdr3_nt: TGTGCCATAGCGGACTTACCTCGCACAGATACGCAGTATTTT
j_call: TRBJ2-5; clone_size: NA; d_call: NA; v_call: TRBV4-1; cdr3_aa: CASSQGWETQYF; cdr3_nt: TGCGCCAGCAGCCAGGGGTGGGAGACCCAGTACTTC
j_call: TRBJ2-6; clone_size: NA; d_call: NA; v_call: TRBV5-6; cdr3_aa: CASSYRVTGANVLTF; cdr3_nt: TGTGCCAGCAGCTATAGGGTGACTGGGGCCAACGTCCTGACTTTC
j_call: TRBJ1-4; clone_size: NA; d_call: NA; v_call: TRBV5-1; cdr3_aa: CASSFQVEEKLFF; cdr3_nt: TGCGCCAGCAGCTTCCAGGTCGAGGAAAAACTGTTTTTT
j_call: TRBJ1-5; clone_size: NA; d_call: NA; v_call: TRBV9; cdr3_aa: CASSVDSGINQPQHF; cdr3_nt: TGTGCCAGCAGCGTAGATTCTGGAATCAATCAGCCCCAGCATTTT
j_call: TRBJ1-2; clone_size: NA; d_call: TRBD1; v_call: TRBV6-5; cdr3_aa: CASRPTGVYGYTF; cdr3_nt: TGTGCCAGCAGACCCACAGGGGTTTATGGCTACACCTTC
j_call: TRBJ1-4; clone_size: NA; d_call: NA; v_call: TRBV7-2; cdr3_aa: CASSSSGMKLFF; cdr3_nt: TGTGCCAGCAGCTCGTCAGGGATGAAACTGTTTTTT
j_call: TRBJ1-2; clone_size: NA; d_call: NA; v_call: TRBV7-6; cdr3_aa: CASSLGGYGYTF; cdr3_nt: TGTGCCAGCAGCTTGGGAGGGTACGGCTACACCTTC
j_call: TRBJ1-5; clone_size: once; d_call: NA; v_call: TRBV19; cdr3_aa: CASSIVQINQPQHF; cdr3_nt: TGTGCCAGTAGTATAGTACAGATCAATCAGCCCCAGCATTTT
j_call: TRBJ2-7; clone_size: NA; d_call: NA; v_call: TRBV6-2/TRBV6-3; cdr3_aa: CASSYRVIGQSYEQYF; cdr3_nt: TGTGCCAGCAGTTACAGAGTCATAGGACAGTCCTACGAGCAGTACTTC
j_call: TRBJ1-1; clone_size: once; d_call: NA; v_call: TRBV27; cdr3_aa: CASSFGQYTEAFF; cdr3_nt: TGTGCCAGCAGTTTTGGCCAGTACACTGAAGCTTTCTTT
j_call: TRBJ1-3; clone_size: NA; d_call: TRBD1; v_call: TRBV5-1; cdr3_aa: CASSHGEGATGNTIYF; cdr3_nt: TGCGCCAGCAGCCACGGGGAGGGGGCTACTGGAAACACCATATATTTT
j_call: TRBJ2-3; clone_size: NA; d_call: NA; v_call: TRBV3-1/TRBV3-2; cdr3_aa: CASSQDLRGTTQYF; cdr3_nt: TGTGCCAGCAGCCAAGACCTGAGGGGGACTACGCAGTATTTT
j_call: TRBJ2-2; clone_size: few; d_call: TRBD2; v_call: TRBV9; cdr3_aa: CASSVSGTTNTGELFF; cdr3_nt: TGTGCCAGCAGCGTCTCCGGGACTACGAACACCGGGGAGCTGTTTTTT
j_call: TRBJ1-5; clone_size: NA; d_call: TRBD1; v_call: TRBV5-1; cdr3_aa: CASSPPGTGCQPQHF; cdr3_nt: TGCGCCAGCAGCCCGCCCGGGACAGGGTGTCAGCCCCAGCATTTT
j_call: TRBJ1-6; clone_size: NA; d_call: NA; v_call: TRBV7-9; cdr3_aa: CASSFGTPYNSPLHF; cdr3_nt: TGTGCCAGCAGCTTCGGAACACCTTATAATTCACCCCTCCACTTT
j_call: TRBJ2-6; clone_size: NA; d_call: TRBD2; v_call: TRBV7-8; cdr3_aa: CASSARTSGGLSGANVLTF; cdr3_nt: TGTGCCAGCAGCGCCAGGACTAGCGGGGGGCTCTCTGGGGCCAACGTCCTGACTTTC
j_call: TRBJ2-7; clone_size: NA; d_call: NA; v_call: TRBV27; cdr3_aa: CASRRDSGWEQYF; cdr3_nt: TGTGCCAGCAGACGAGACTCCGGATGGGAGCAGTACTTC
j_call: TRBJ2-7; clone_size: NA; d_call: TRBD1; v_call: TRBV28; cdr3_aa: CASSEDRGLRKQYF; cdr3_nt: TGTGCCAGCAGTGAGGACAGGGGACTTCGCAAGCAGTACTTC
j_call: TRBJ1-4; clone_size: NA; d_call: NA; v_call: TRBV7-2; cdr3_aa: CASSLEALGSEKLFF; cdr3_nt: TGTGCCAGCAGCTTAGAGGCCCTGGGGAGTGAAAAACTGTTTTTT
j_call: TRBJ2-7; clone_size: NA; d_call: TRBD1; v_call: TRBV29-1; cdr3_aa: CSVRTGGYGEQYF; cdr3_nt: TGCAGCGTCCGGACAGGGGGATACGGCGAGCAGTACTTC
j_call: TRBJ1-4; clone_size: NA; d_call: NA; v_call: TRBV23-1; cdr3_aa: CASSHLGGGEKLFF; cdr3_nt: TGCGCCAGCAGTCATTTGGGGGGAGGGGAAAAACTGTTTTTT
j_call: TRBJ2-2; clone_size: medium-sized; d_call: TRBD1; v_call: TRBV4-3; cdr3_aa: CASSQFRDRGPSTGELFF; cdr3_nt: TGCGCCAGCAGCCAATTCCGGGACAGGGGGCCTAGCACCGGGGAGCTGTTTTTT
j_call: TRBJ2-3; clone_size: NA; d_call: TRBD1; v_call: TRBV15; cdr3_aa: CATSRRDRGLADTQYF; cdr3_nt: TGTGCCACCAGCAGACGTGACAGGGGGTTAGCAGATACGCAGTATTTT
j_call: TRBJ2-5; clone_size: NA; d_call: NA; v_call: TRBV28; cdr3_aa: CASSRQETQYF; cdr3_nt: TGTGCCAGCAGTCGGCAAGAGACCCAGTACTTC
j_call: TRBJ2-7; clone_size: NA; d_call: NA; v_call: TRBV7-2; cdr3_aa: CASSLVSGAAYEQYF; cdr3_nt: TGTGCCAGCAGCTTAGTATCAGGGGCAGCGTACGAGCAGTACTTC
j_call: TRBJ1-5; clone_size: NA; d_call: TRBD1; v_call: TRBV19; cdr3_aa: CASIGQGAVNQPQHF; cdr3_nt: TGTGCCAGTATCGGACAGGGGGCCGTCAATCAGCCCCAGCATTTT
j_call: TRBJ1-6; clone_size: once; d_call: NA; v_call: TRBV7-6; cdr3_aa: CASSLGQGGSSPLHF; cdr3_nt: TGTGCCAGCAGCTTAGGGCAGGGAGGTAGTTCACCCCTCCACTTT
j_call: TRBJ1-2; clone_size: NA; d_call: NA; v_call: TRBV24-1; cdr3_aa: CATSDERSYGYTF; cdr3_nt: TGTGCCACCAGTGATGAACGCTCCTATGGCTACACCTTC
j_call: TRBJ1-1; clone_size: NA; d_call: NA; v_call: TRBV7-6; cdr3_aa: CASSLQQNTEAFF; cdr3_nt: TGTGCCAGCAGCTTACAGCAGAACACTGAAGCTTTCTTT
j_call: TRBJ2-3; clone_size: NA; d_call: NA; v_call: TRBV24-1; cdr3_aa: CATSDSRGITQYF; cdr3_nt: TGTGCCACCAGTGATTCTCGGGGTATTACGCAGTATTTT
j_call: TRBJ1-6; clone_size: NA; d_call: TRBD1; v_call: TRBV6-5; cdr3_aa: CASKYGQGNSPLHF; cdr3_nt: TGTGCCAGCAAGTACGGACAGGGGAACTCACCCCTCCACTTT
j_call: TRBJ2-7; clone_size: NA; d_call: NA; v_call: TRBV2; cdr3_aa: CASKSRTEQYF; cdr3_nt: TGTGCCAGCAAAAGTAGGACAGAGCAGTACTTC
j_call: TRBJ1-2; clone_size: NA; d_call: NA; v_call: TRBV29-1; cdr3_aa: CSVEETGNYGYTF; cdr3_nt: TGCAGCGTTGAAGAGACAGGTAACTATGGCTACACCTTC
j_call: TRBJ2-5; clone_size: NA; d_call: NA; v_call: TRBV18; cdr3_aa: CAGGAGSGETQYF; cdr3_nt: TGTGCCGGCGGGGCAGGGAGCGGAGAGACCCAGTACTTC
j_call: TRBJ2-3; clone_size: NA; d_call: TRBD2; v_call: TRBV9; cdr3_aa: CASSAGGPGTDTQYF; cdr3_nt: TGTGCCAGCAGCGCGGGGGGGCCTGGCACAGATACGCAGTATTTT
j_call: TRBJ1-2; clone_size: NA; d_call: NA; v_call: TRBV28; cdr3_aa: CASSDRSRYGYTF; cdr3_nt: TGTGCCAGCAGTGACAGAAGTCGATATGGCTACACCTTC
j_call: TRBJ1-6; clone_size: NA; d_call: NA; v_call: TRBV9; cdr3_aa: CASSVTDSYNSPLHF; cdr3_nt: TGTGCCAGCAGCGTGACAGACTCCTATAATTCACCCCTCCACTTT
j_call: TRBJ1-2; clone_size: NA; d_call: NA; v_call: TRBV11-2; cdr3_aa: CASSLGEGTDYGYTF; cdr3_nt: TGTGCCAGCAGCCTAGGGGAGGGGACGGACTATGGCTACACCTTC
j_call: TRBJ1-2; clone_size: NA; d_call: NA; v_call: TRBV5-5; cdr3_aa: CASSLYLDNNYGYTF; cdr3_nt: TGTGCCAGCAGCTTGTATCTGGACAATAACTATGGCTACACCTTC
j_call: TRBJ1-2; clone_size: NA; d_call: TRBD1; v_call: TRBV28; cdr3_aa: CASSENPTPDRDGYTF; cdr3_nt: TGTGCCAGCAGCGAAAACCCCACTCCGGACAGGGATGGCTACACCTTC
j_call: TRBJ2-4; clone_size: NA; d_call: NA; v_call: TRBV7-2; cdr3_aa: CASSLAPGKAKNIQYF; cdr3_nt: TGTGCCAGCAGCTTAGCGCCGGGTAAAGCCAAAAACATTCAGTACTTC
j_call: TRBJ1-6; clone_size: NA; d_call: NA; v_call: TRBV9; cdr3_aa: CASSVYRSSYNSPLHF; cdr3_nt: TGTGCCAGCAGCGTATACAGAAGCTCCTATAATTCACCCCTCCACTTT
j_call: TRBJ1-6; clone_size: NA; d_call: NA; v_call: TRBV30; cdr3_aa: CAWTRLGEGNSPLHF; cdr3_nt: TGTGCCTGGACCCGGTTGGGGGAAGGTAATTCACCCCTCCACTTT
j_call: TRBJ2-7; clone_size: once; d_call: NA; v_call: TRBV6-6; cdr3_aa: CASRRTADYEQYF; cdr3_nt: TGTGCCAGCAGAAGGACAGCCGACTACGAGCAGTACTTC